The source of this T cell receptor (beta chain) is a study of T cell changes during pregnancy in multiple sclerosis. Clones were read by immunoSEQ multiplex PCR, and TCRdb kept only the in-frame ones, dropping some. The sample comprises roughly 100,000 clones, 75% to 95% of which are singletons, and about 3.4% rests with the top ten. The length of the CDR3 is 20 residues. Germline V CDR1 and CDR2: MNHEY, SMNVEV (reference sequence). J gave up 4 bases and V 6 bases, and 21 bases lay outside the gene matches. Sample: peripheral blood, taken in the second trimester of pregnancy. This chain uses TRBV27 with TRBJ2-2, with 9 bases aligning to TRBD1. This receptor was identified in a female donor with multiple sclerosis, enrolled in a pregnancy study. The CDR3 reads CASSHKTTPGTGIVTGELFF. The CDR3, as DNA: TGTGCCAGCAGCCATAAAACAACTCCCGGGACAGGGATTGTCACCGGGGAGCTGTTTTTT.